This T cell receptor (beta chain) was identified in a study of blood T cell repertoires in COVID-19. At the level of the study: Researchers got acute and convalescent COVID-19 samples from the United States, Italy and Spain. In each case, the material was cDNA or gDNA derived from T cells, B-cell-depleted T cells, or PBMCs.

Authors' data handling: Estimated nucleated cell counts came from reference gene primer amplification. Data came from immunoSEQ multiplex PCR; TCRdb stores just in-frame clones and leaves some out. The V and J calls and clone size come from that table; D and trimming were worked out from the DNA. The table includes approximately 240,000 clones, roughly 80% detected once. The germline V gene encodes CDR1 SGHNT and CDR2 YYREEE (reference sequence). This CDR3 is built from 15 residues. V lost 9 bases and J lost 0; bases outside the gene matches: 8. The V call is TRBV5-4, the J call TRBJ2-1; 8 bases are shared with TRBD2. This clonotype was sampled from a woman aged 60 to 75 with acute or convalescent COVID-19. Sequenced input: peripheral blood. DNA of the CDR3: TGTGCCATAAGCCAGCGGGGGCGCTCCTACAATGAGCAGTTCTTC. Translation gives CAISQRGRSYNEQFF.